The clone carrying this TCR beta chain appeared many times. Its antigen is as yet unknown. The time point: persistent/refractory GD, antithyroid drugs over 5 years with positive TRAb. Making the TCR library involved RNA that had been extracted from PBMCs. This sample is part of a study of regulatory T cells in long-lasting Graves disease. Study-wide results and caveats: Patients with persistent disease showed a bias toward TRBV28, TRBJ1-2 and TRBJ2-5.

V was pared by 5 bases and J by 1 base, with 11 bases of the junction left unmatched. The CDR3 is 16 residues long. In germline, CDR1 is SEHNR, CDR2 FQNEAQ (reference sequence). Building of the TCR beta libraries involved iRepertoire HTBI primers and Arm-PCR of CDR3 regions. One entry per CDR3 protein results from TCRdb running MiXCR on the multiplex PCR reads. The sample lists 400,000 or so distinct CDR3 sequences; 23% were seen once. The receptor comes from a female donor with Graves disease. This specimen consisted of peripheral blood mononuclear cells (PBMCs), obtained when the disease was refractory, from a patient treated with antithyroid drugs. This chain links TRBV7-9 with TRBJ2-7, with TRBD2 matching 7 bases. The CDR3 loop reads CASSPRDYFRSYEQYF. Written as DNA, the CDR3 is TGTGCCAGCAGCCCGCGGGACTATTTTAGATCCTACGAGCAGTACTTC.